Presented here are 2 T cell receptor beta chains from one specimen sequenced in a study of blood T cell repertoires in COVID-19. Only in-frame clones appear in the TCRdb table, and some are missing; sequencing was by immunoSEQ multiplex PCR. This repertoire shows over 45,000 clones, around 91% found once; its top ten account for 13% to 15%. The specimen was peripheral blood. Receptors originate from a woman in her sixties with active COVID-19.

V usage is TRBV12-5 and J usage is TRBJ2-2; perhaps TRBD2 as D (7 bases). CDR3 length: 15 amino acids. Trimming took off 4 bases at V and 4 bases at J, with 13 bases between the two ends. Germline V gives CDR1 LGHNT, CDR2 FRNRAP. The CDR3, as DNA: TGTGCTAGTGGTTCCTTGGCGGGGGCCACCGGGGAGCTGTTTTTT. Amino acids: CASGSLAGATGELFF.

This rearrangement joins TRBV7-9 to TRBJ2-5; D is perhaps TRBD1 (5 bases). This CDR3 contains 14 residues. V was trimmed by 2 bases and J by 2 bases, leaving 9 bases between them. Germline V gene lookup returns CDR1 SEHNR and CDR2 FQNEAQ (reference sequence). DNA for the CDR3: TGTGCCAGCAGCTTACAGGGAAGGCAAGAGACCCAGTACTTC. Amino acids: CASSLQGRQETQYF.